This entry lists 22 T cell receptor beta chains sequenced from one sample in a study of STAT5B mutations in CD4+ large granular lymphocyte leukemia. The data were produced by immunoSEQ multiplex PCR, yet TCRdb's version contains in-frame clones alone and is incomplete. The sample yields tens of thousands of clones, 81% seen once. The material sequenced was CD4+ T cells from blood buffy coats. These receptors were taken from a human donor in good health.

This rearrangement joins TRBV27 to TRBJ2-7; D gene uncertain. Germline CDR1 is MNHEY and CDR2 is SMNVEV (reference sequence). Trimming took off 8 bases at V and 7 bases at J, with 12 bases between the two ends. The CDR3 covers 11 residues. The CDR3 loop is CASGSQSEQYF. CDR3 nucleotides: TGTGCCAGCGGATCTCAGTCGGAGCAGTACTTC.

The rearrangement links TRBV19 to TRBJ1-1, with D perhaps matching TRBD1 (5 bases). CDR1 LNHDA and CDR2 SQIVND come from the germline V gene (reference sequence). Trimming shortened V by 2 bases and J by 1 base, and 8 bases separated the two germline ends. CDR3 size: 14 residues. The CDR3 DNA reads TGTGCCAGTAGTATAAGGGGTGAGAACACTGAAGCTTTCTTT. Protein product: CASSIRGENTEAFF.

This clone has a handful of counts. The chain uses TRBV4-1 and TRBJ2-2; D assignment may be TRBD1 or TRBD2 (6 bases each). This CDR3 has 16 amino acids. Germline-derived CDR1 and CDR2 are MGHRA and YSYEKL. The germline V and J ends were trimmed by 5 bases and 6 bases, with 19 bases remaining between them. The CDR3 bases are TGCGCCAGCAGCTCAACTGGGCAGGGGAGGCCCGGGGAGCTGTTTTTT. It yields the protein CASSSTGQGRPGELFF.

In its sample, this clone was seen a few times. The chain carries TRBV5-4 and TRBJ1-1; D ambiguous. Germline-derived CDR1 and CDR2 are SGHNT and YYREEE (reference sequence). With 6 bases removed from V and 11 bases from J, the gap between germline ends came to 23 bases. CDR3 size: 14 residues. CDR3 sequence reads: CASIPQNGDPAAFF. The CDR3 DNA follows: TGTGCCAGCATCCCACAAAATGGGGATCCGGCGGCTTTCTTT.

V is TRBV14 and J is TRBJ1-3; D gene ambiguous. V lost 5 bases, J lost 0 bases, and 8 bases lay in between. The CDR3 consists of 14 residues. Germline V gene lookup returns CDR1 SGHDN and CDR2 FVKESK. The CDR3 DNA sequence: TGTGCCAGCAGCACTCACAACTCTGGAAACACCATATATTTT. Protein product: CASSTHNSGNTIYF.

This clone was detected once. The CDR3 here is CASSFGAGAPTDTQYF. The DNA of the CDR3 is TGTGCCAGCAGCTTCGGGGCGGGAGCCCCTACAGATACGCAGTATTTT. The genes are TRBV5-4 and TRBJ2-3, with TRBD2 identical over 7 bases. CDR1 is SGHNT and CDR2 is YYREEE in the germline V gene (reference sequence). Trimming removed 2 bases from V and 3 bases from J; junction bases left unmatched: 9. CDR3 length: 16 amino acids.

The chain recombines TRBV28 with TRBJ2-5; D is ambiguous. The J call may be faulty, since TRBJ2-7 better matches the DNA end. The CDR3 contains 12 residues. The germline V gene has CDR1 MDHEN and CDR2 SYDVKM. Here the CDR3 reads CASSLRAYEQYF. For the CDR3, the DNA is TGTGCCAGCAGTTTGCGAGCCTACGAGCAGTACTTC.

This chain joins TRBV15 and TRBJ2-1, with D maybe TRBD1 (6 bases). Germline V gives CDR1 LNHNV, CDR2 YYDKDF (reference sequence). V lost 0 bases and J lost 4, with 10 bases in between. This CDR3 comprises 15 residues. CDR3 DNA sequence: TGTGCCACCAGCAGAGACAGGGGAGCATACAATGAGCAGTTCTTC. It codes for CATSRDRGAYNEQFF. Combining the CDR3 with reference TRBV15 and TRBJ2-1 gives the whole variable domain DAMVIQNPRYQVTQFGKPVTLSCSQTLNHNVMYWYQQKSSQAPKLLFHYYDKDFNNEADTPDNFQSRRPNTSFCFLDIRSPGLGDTAMYLCATSRDRGAYNEQFFGPGTRLTVL.

The CDR3 here is CASSLFLGPPSDYGYTF. The CDR3 DNA is TGTGCCAGCAGCTTGTTTCTAGGGCCCCCAAGCGACTATGGCTACACCTTC. This chain links TRBV5-6 with TRBJ1-2; D is unclear. Trimming left V 1 base short and J 3 bases short, with 19 bases between. The CDR3 totals 17 residues. Germline assignment: CDR1 SGHDT and CDR2 YYEEEE.

This clone was seen only once. V and J are TRBV28 and TRBJ2-5; perhaps TRBD2 as D (5 bases). Looked up from germline, CDR1 is MDHEN and CDR2 is SYDVKM. The CDR3 runs 16 residues. The V end lost 1 base, the J end lost 5 bases, and 17 bases lay between the germline ends. CDR3: CASSLFRFEGGETQYF. CDR3 coding DNA: TGTGCCAGCAGTTTATTTCGGTTCGAGGGTGGGGAGACCCAGTACTTC.

The chain combines TRBV11-3 with TRBJ2-1; 7 nucleotides align to TRBD2. The CDR3 is 15 residues long. Trimming cost V 5 bases and J 5 bases; bases outside gene matches: 9. CDR1 and CDR2 from the germline V gene are SGHNT and YENEEA. The CDR3 here is CASSLGGGRDNEQFF. In DNA, the CDR3 is TGTGCCAGCAGCCTGGGGGGAGGGCGGGACAATGAGCAGTTCTTC.

The rearrangement joins TRBV5-4 to TRBJ2-7; 8 bases agree with TRBD2. Looked up from germline, CDR1 is SGHNT and CDR2 is YYREEE (reference sequence). The CDR3 has 15 residues. Trimming removed 0 bases from V and 4 bases from J; junction bases left unmatched: 6. CDR3 protein: CASSLAVAGPYEQYF. The CDR3 region has the DNA TGTGCCAGCAGCTTGGCAGTAGCGGGACCTTACGAGCAGTACTTC.

The chain carries TRBV20-1 and TRBJ2-7; D is perhaps TRBD1 or TRBD2 (5 bases each). This CDR3 is built from 11 residues. V was pared by 6 bases and J by 7 bases, with 13 bases between. Germline V gene lookup returns CDR1 DFQATT and CDR2 SNEGSKA (reference sequence). The CDR3 coding sequence is TGCAGTGCGGGGGTCCCCCTTGAGCAGTACTTC. It specifies CSAGVPLEQYF.

This chain uses TRBV25-1 with TRBJ2-7, with 8 bases aligning to TRBD1. The CDR3 is made up of 17 amino acids. Germline trimming cut 1 base from V and 3 bases from J; bases unmatched to any gene: 11. Germline lookup yields CDR1 MGHDK and CDR2 SYGVNS. The CDR3 region is CASSESLGTGSLYEQYF. CDR3 bases: TGTGCCAGCAGTGAATCCCTCGGGACAGGATCACTCTACGAGCAGTACTTC.

The CDR3 here is CASSSGTGEYEQYF. The CDR3 bases are TGTGCCAGCAGCTCCGGGACAGGGGAATACGAGCAGTACTTC. The gene calls are TRBV7-2 and TRBJ2-7, with TRBD1 matching 10 bases. V was clipped by 4 bases and J by 4 bases; unmatched bases: 4. The germline CDR1 and CDR2 sequences are SGHTA and FQGNSA. The CDR3 totals 14 residues.

A few counts support this clone. The V call is TRBV11-3, the J call TRBJ1-1; 8 nucleotides line up with TRBD1. Germline trimming cut 5 bases from V and 4 bases from J; bases unmatched to any gene: 3. This CDR3 has 13 residues. From germline, CDR1 is SGHNT and CDR2 YENEEA. The CDR3 loop is CASSLTGGTEAFF. As DNA, the CDR3 is TGTGCCAGCAGCCTTACAGGGGGCACTGAAGCTTTCTTT. The full variable domain, completed using reference TRBV11-3 and TRBJ1-1, is EAGVVQSPRYKIIEKKQPVAFWCNPISGHNTLYWYLQNLGQGPELLIRYENEEAVDDSQLPKDRFSAERLKGVDSTLKIQPAELGDSAVYLCASSLTGGTEAFFGQGTRLTVV.

The V gene is TRBV4-3, the J gene TRBJ2-2, with D possibly being TRBD1 (5 bases). The CDR3 loop spans 15 amino acids. Germline CDR1 LGHNA, CDR2 YSLEER. V lost 5 bases and J 0 bases, leaving 10 bases between the germline ends. As DNA, the CDR3 is TGCGCCAGCAGCGACCAGACAGCGAACACCGGGGAGCTGTTTTTT. Translating gives CASSDQTANTGELFF.

The rearrangement uses TRBV30 and TRBJ2-5; the D gene is possibly TRBD1 (6 bases). The CDR3 totals 15 residues. The V end lost 2 bases, the J end lost 3 bases, and 16 bases lay between the germline ends. Germline V gives CDR1 GTSNPN, CDR2 SVGIG (reference sequence). Written as DNA, the CDR3 is TGTGCCTGGAGTCCGTGGGACAAACTTAAAGAGACCCAGTACTTC. Its protein is CAWSPWDKLKETQYF.

The V gene is TRBV30, the J gene TRBJ1-1; weak D call: TRBD1 (6 bases). The V end lost 8 bases, the J end lost 1 base, and 11 bases lay between the germline ends. The CDR3 contains 12 residues. The germline V gene has CDR1 GTSNPN and CDR2 SVGIG (reference sequence). The CDR3 nucleotides are TGTGCCCGCCGACAGGCGAACACTGAAGCTTTCTTT. Translation: CARRQANTEAFF.

The gene calls are TRBV5-1 and TRBJ2-7; 8 nucleotides agree with TRBD2. Germline V gene sequence: CDR1 SGHRS, CDR2 YFSETQ. Trimming at V came to 0 bases and at J to 1 base, leaving 12 bases not matched to a gene. CDR3 length equals 18 residues. CDR3 amino acids: CASSLVASGRPGSYEQYF. The CDR3 DNA reads as TGCGCCAGCAGCTTGGTGGCTAGCGGGCGGCCGGGGTCCTACGAGCAGTACTTC.

CDR3 nucleotides: TGTGCCAGCAGCGTAGGACAGTTTAGGACTGAAGCTTTCTTT. Its translation: CASSVGQFRTEAFF. V gene TRBV9 combines with J gene TRBJ1-1; TRBD1 is a possible D gene (5 bases). CDR1 and CDR2 from the germline V gene are SGDLS and YYNGEE. The CDR3 extends over 14 amino acids. The germline V and J ends were trimmed by 0 bases and 5 bases, with 11 bases remaining between them. The full variable domain, rest sourced from reference TRBV9 and TRBJ1-1, is DSGVTQTPKHLITATGQRVTLRCSPRSGDLSVYWYQQSLDQGLQFLIQYYNGEERAKGNILERFSAQQFPDLHSELNLSSLELGDSALYFCASSVGQFRTEAFFGQGTRLTVV.

The V gene is TRBV4-1, the J gene TRBJ2-5; D is uncertain. V was clipped by 4 bases and J by 2 bases, with 11 bases between them. This CDR3 contains 14 residues. From germline, CDR1 is MGHRA and CDR2 YSYEKL. CDR3 sequence: CASSPLLRQETQYF. The DNA for the CDR3 is TGCGCCAGCAGCCCACTACTGAGACAAGAGACCCAGTACTTC.